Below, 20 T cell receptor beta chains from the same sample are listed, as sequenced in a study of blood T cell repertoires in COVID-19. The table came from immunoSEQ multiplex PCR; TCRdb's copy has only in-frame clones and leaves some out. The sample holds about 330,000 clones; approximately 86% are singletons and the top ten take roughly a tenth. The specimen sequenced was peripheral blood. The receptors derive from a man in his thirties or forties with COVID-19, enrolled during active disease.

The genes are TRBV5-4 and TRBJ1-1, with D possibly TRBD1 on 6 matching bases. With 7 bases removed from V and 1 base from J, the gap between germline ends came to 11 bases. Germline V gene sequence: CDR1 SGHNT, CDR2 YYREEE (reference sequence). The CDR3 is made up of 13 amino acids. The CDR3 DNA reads TGTGCCAGCGGCGTACAGGGGAACACTGAAGCTTTCTTT. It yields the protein CASGVQGNTEAFF.

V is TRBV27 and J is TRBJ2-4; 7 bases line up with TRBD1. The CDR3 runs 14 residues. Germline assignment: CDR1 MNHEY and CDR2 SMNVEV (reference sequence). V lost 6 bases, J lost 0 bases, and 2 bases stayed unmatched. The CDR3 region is CASSRGLAKNIQYF. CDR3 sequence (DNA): TGTGCCAGCAGCAGGGGGTTAGCCAAAAACATTCAGTACTTC.

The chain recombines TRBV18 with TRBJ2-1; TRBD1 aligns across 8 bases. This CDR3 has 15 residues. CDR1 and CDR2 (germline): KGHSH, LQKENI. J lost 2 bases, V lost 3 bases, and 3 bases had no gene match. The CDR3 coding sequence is TGTGCCAGCTCACCGGACAGGGCAGCCTACAATGAGCAGTTCTTC. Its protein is CASSPDRAAYNEQFF.

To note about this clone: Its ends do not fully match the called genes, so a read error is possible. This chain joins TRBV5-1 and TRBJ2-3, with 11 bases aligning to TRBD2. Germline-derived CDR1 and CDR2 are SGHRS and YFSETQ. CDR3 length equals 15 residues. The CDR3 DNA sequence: TGCGCCAGCAGCTTGACTAGCGGGGGATCAGACACGCAGTATTTT. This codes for CASSLTSGGSDTQYF.

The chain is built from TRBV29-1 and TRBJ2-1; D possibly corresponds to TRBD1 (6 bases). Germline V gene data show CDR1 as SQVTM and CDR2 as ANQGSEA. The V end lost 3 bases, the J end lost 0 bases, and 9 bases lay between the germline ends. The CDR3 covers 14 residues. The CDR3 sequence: CSVDGTPSYNEQFF. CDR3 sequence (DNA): TGCAGCGTTGACGGGACACCCTCCTACAATGAGCAGTTCTTC.

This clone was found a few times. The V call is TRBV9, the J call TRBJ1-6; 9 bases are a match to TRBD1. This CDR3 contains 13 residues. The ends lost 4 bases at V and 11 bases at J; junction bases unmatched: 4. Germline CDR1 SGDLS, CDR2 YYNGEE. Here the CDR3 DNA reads TGTGCCAGCAGCAGGACAGGGGAGGCACCCCTCCACTTT. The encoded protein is CASSRTGEAPLHF.

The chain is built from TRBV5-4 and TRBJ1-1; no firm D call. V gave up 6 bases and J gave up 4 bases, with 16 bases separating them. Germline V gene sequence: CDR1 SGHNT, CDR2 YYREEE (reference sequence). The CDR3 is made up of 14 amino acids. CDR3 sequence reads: CASKIGVLSTEAFF. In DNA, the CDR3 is TGTGCCAGCAAAATCGGGGTTTTGAGCACTGAAGCTTTCTTT. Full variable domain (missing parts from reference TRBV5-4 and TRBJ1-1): ETGVTQSPTHLIKTRGQQVTLRCSSQSGHNTVSWYQQALGQGPQFIFQYYREEENGRGNFPPRFSGLQFPNYSSELNVNALELDDSALYLCASKIGVLSTEAFFGQGTRLTVV.

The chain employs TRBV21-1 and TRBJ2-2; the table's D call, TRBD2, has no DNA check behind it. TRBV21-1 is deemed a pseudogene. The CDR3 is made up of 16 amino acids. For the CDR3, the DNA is TGTGCCAGTCATACCCCACTAGCGGGAGAGCCCGGGGAGCTGTTTTTT. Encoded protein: CASHTPLAGEPGELFF.

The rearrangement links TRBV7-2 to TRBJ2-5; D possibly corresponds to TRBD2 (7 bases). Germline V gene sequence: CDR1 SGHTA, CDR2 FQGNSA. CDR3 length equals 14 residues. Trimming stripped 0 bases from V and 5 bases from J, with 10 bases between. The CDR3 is CASSLAAGAETQYF. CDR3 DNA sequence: TGTGCCAGCAGCTTAGCGGCGGGGGCGGAGACCCAGTACTTC.

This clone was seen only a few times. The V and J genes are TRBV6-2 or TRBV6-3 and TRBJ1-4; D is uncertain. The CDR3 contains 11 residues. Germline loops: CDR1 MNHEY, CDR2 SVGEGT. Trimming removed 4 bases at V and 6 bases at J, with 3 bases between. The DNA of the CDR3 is TGTGCCAGCAGTTCCTATGAAAAACTGTTTTTT. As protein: CASSSYEKLFF.

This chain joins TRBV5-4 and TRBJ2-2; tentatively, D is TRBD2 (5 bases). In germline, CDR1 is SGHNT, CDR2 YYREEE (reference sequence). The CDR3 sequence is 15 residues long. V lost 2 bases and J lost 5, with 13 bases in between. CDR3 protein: CASSFGGGGTGELFF. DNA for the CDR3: TGTGCCAGCAGCTTCGGAGGAGGTGGGACCGGGGAGCTGTTTTTT. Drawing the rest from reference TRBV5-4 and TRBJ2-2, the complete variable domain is ETGVTQSPTHLIKTRGQQVTLRCSSQSGHNTVSWYQQALGQGPQFIFQYYREEENGRGNFPPRFSGLQFPNYSSELNVNALELDDSALYLCASSFGGGGTGELFFGEGSRLTVL.

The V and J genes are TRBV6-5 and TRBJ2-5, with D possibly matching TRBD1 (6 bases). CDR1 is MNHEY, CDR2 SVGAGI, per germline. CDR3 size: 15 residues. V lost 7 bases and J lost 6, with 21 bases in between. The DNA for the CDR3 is TGTGCCAGCACCCCCGGACAGCCTGGGGTTCAGACCCAGTACTTC. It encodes CASTPGQPGVQTQYF.

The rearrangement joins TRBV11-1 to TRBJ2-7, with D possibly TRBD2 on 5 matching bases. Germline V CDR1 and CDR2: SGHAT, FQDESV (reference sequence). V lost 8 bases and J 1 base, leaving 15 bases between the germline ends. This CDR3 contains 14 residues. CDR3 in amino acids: CASGAAGRSYEQYF. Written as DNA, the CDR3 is TGTGCCAGCGGCGCCGCGGGTCGTTCCTACGAGCAGTACTTC.

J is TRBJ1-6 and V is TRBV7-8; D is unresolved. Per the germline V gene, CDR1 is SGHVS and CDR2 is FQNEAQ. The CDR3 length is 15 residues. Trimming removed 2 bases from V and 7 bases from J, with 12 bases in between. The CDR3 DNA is TGTGCCAGCAGCTTACAAGACCCTAGCAATTCACCCCTCCACTTT. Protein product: CASSLQDPSNSPLHF.

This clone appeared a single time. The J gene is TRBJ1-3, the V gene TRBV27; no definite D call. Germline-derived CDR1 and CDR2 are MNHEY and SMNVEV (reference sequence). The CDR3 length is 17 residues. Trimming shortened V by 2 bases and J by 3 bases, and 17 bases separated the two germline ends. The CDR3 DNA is TGTGCCAGCAGTTTAAGCCACCCTCAGGTTAATGGAAACACCATATATTTT. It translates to CASSLSHPQVNGNTIYF.

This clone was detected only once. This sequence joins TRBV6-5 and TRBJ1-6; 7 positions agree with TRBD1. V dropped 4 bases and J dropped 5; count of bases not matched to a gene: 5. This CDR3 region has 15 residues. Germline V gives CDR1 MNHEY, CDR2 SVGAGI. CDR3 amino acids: CASSFTTGNNSPLHF. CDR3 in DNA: TGTGCCAGCAGTTTTACGACAGGGAATAATTCACCCCTCCACTTT.

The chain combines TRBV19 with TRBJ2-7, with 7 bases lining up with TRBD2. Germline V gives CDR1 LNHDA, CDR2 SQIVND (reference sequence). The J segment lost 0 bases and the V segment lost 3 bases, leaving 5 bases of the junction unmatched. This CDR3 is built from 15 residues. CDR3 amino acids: CASSIGGGSSYEQYF. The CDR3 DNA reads TGTGCCAGTAGTATTGGGGGGGGGAGCTCCTACGAGCAGTACTTC. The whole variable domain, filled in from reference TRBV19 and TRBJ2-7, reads DGGITQSPKYLFRKEGQNVTLSCEQNLNHDAMYWYRQDPGQGLRLIYYSQIVNDFQKGDIAEGYSVSREKKESFPLTVTSAQKNPTAFYLCASSIGGGSSYEQYFGPGTRLTVT.

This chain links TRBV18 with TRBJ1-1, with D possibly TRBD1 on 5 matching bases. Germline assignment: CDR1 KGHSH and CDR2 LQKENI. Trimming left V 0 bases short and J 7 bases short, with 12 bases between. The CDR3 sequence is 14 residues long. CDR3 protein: CASSPPWTNNEAFF. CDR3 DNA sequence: TGTGCCAGCTCACCACCCTGGACAAATAATGAAGCTTTCTTT.

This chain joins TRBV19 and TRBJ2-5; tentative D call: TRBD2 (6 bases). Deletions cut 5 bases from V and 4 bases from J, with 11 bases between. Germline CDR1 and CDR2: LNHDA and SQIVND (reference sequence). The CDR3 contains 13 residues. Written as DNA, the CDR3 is TGTGCCAGTAGTGCGACTAGGTCAGAGACCCAGTACTTC. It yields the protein CASSATRSETQYF. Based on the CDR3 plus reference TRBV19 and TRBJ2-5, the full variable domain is DGGITQSPKYLFRKEGQNVTLSCEQNLNHDAMYWYRQDPGQGLRLIYYSQIVNDFQKGDIAEGYSVSREKKESFPLTVTSAQKNPTAFYLCASSATRSETQYFGPGTRLLVL.

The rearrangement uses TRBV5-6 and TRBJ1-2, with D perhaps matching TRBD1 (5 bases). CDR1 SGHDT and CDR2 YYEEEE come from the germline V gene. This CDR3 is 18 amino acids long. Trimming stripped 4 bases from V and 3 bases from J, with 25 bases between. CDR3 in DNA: TGTGCCAGCAGCCGCTGGGTCCTCCGCTGGGGGGACCACTATGGCTACACCTTC. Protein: CASSRWVLRWGDHYGYTF.